This record concerns one T cell receptor beta chain sequence. The antigen is not known. This specimen belongs to a study of T cell repertoires in cytomegalovirus infection. Study results and caveats: Frequencies of public TCR beta families were cumulated, and this identified carriers of CMV plus the relevant HLA.

Via MiXCR, TCRdb re-called the reads, giving one row per CDR3 protein. The sample includes about 890,000 distinct CDR3 sequences, more than 25% seen only once; the top ten take around an eighth. The input for sequencing was cultured CD8+ T cells from PBMCs, taken from culture after CMV antigen stimulation. The clonotype originates from a human donor in good health (CMV status not recorded). Some clones in this sample may be carry-over from other donors' samples.

This chain's CDR3 is CAIGEGEQYF. CDR3 bases: TGTGCCATCGGGGAAGGCGAGCAGTACTTC. The genes are TRBV10-3 and TRBJ2-7, with unresolved D. V was shortened by 8 bases and J by 6 bases, with 8 bases between the two germline ends. The CDR3 has 10 amino acids. Germline loops: CDR1 ENHRY, CDR2 SYGVKD.